A single sample gave rise to the 22 T cell receptor beta chains below, sequenced in a study of blood T cells in healthy people across ages. Using a J-beta primer mix together with a sample-barcoded 5' primer, a second PCR was run for 7 to 11 cycles. One entry per CDR3 protein, called by TCRdb with MiXCR from the 5' RACE reads. The sample has some 900,000 distinct CDR3 sequences, roughly 50% seen once; the top ten hold around an eighth. Source material: blood. All receptors come from a man under 40 in good health.

This clonotype was counted a single time. This rearrangement joins TRBV20-1 to TRBJ2-5; 9 positions match TRBD2. The germline gives CDR1 DFQATT, CDR2 SNEGSKA (reference sequence). The trim removed 2 bases at V and 5 bases at J, leaving 12 bases unmatched. The CDR3 totals 16 residues. CDR3 protein: CSARNDRGGARETQYF. CDR3 in DNA: TGCAGTGCTAGAAATGATCGCGGGGGGGCCCGGGAGACCCAGTACTTC.

The chain recombines TRBV12-3 or TRBV12-4 with TRBJ2-2; 10 bases are shared with TRBD2. The junction had 5 bases not matched to a gene; V was cut back by 5 bases and J by 5 bases. CDR3 length: 15 residues. The CDR3 DNA reads as TGTGCCAGCAGTATGAGCGGGGGGGCTACCGGGGAGCTGTTTTTT. It yields the protein CASSMSGGATGELFF.

In its sample, this clonotype was seen a few times. The chain couples TRBV5-1 to TRBJ1-2, with D perhaps matching TRBD1 (5 bases). The CDR3 loop spans 14 amino acids. Trimming removed 4 bases at V and 2 bases at J, with 12 bases between. Germline CDR1 is SGHRS and CDR2 is YFSETQ. The CDR3 DNA reads TGCGCCAGCAGCCACGACAGCGGGAACTATGGCTACACCTTC. Amino acid sequence: CASSHDSGNYGYTF. Based on the CDR3 plus reference TRBV5-1 and TRBJ1-2, the full variable domain is KAGVTQTPRYLIKTRGQQVTLSCSPISGHRSVSWYQQTPGQGLQFLFEYFSETQRNKGNFPGRFSGRQFSNSRSEMNVSTLELGDSALYLCASSHDSGNYGYTFGSGTRLTVV.

The chain couples TRBV27 to TRBJ2-7; 8 nucleotides agree with TRBD2. The J call may be mistaken, given a closer DNA end match to TRBJ2-5. CDR1 and CDR2 from the germline V gene are MNHEY and SMNVEV (reference sequence). CDR3 size: 15 residues. CDR3: CASSSRVAGKETQYF. DNA of the CDR3: TGTGCCAGCAGTTCCAGAGTAGCGGGGAAAGAGACCCAGTACTTC.

The chain links TRBV2 to TRBJ2-3, with TRBD1 matching 9 bases. This CDR3 region has 15 residues. Germline V gives CDR1 SNHLY, CDR2 FYNNEI. V trimming: 7 bases; J trimming: 2 bases; junction bases outside the gene matches: 7. CDR3 sequence (DNA): TGTGCCAGCACGGGACAGGGTTTCTACACAGATACGCAGTATTTT. The encoded protein is CASTGQGFYTDTQYF.

The V and J genes are TRBV7-3 and TRBJ2-3; D gene uncertain. V dropped 1 base and J dropped 2 bases, with 16 bases sitting between them. Germline assignment: CDR1 SGHTA and CDR2 FQGTGA. The CDR3 runs to 17 residues. The CDR3 DNA sequence: TGTGCCAGCAGCTTAATAGTCCGCTTATCTAACACAGATACGCAGTATTTT. This encodes CASSLIVRLSNTDTQYF.

The chain carries TRBV29-1 and TRBJ1-2; D remains unclear. V was trimmed by 5 bases and J by 9 bases, leaving 13 bases between them. The CDR3 runs to 11 residues. From germline, CDR1 is SQVTM and CDR2 ANQGSEA. The CDR3 sequence: CSVLAATSYTF. The CDR3 region has the DNA TGCAGCGTTCTGGCAGCAACGAGCTACACCTTC.

V is TRBV7-2 and J is TRBJ2-5; D is unclear. Germline CDR1 SGHTA, CDR2 FQGNSA. The CDR3 totals 15 residues. Trimming stripped 5 bases from V and 5 bases from J, with 18 bases between. CDR3 in amino acids: CASSETSIGFETQYF. The CDR3 coding sequence is TGTGCCAGCAGCGAGACGTCCATCGGGTTTGAGACCCAGTACTTC.

V gene TRBV29-1 combines with J gene TRBJ1-2; D is perhaps TRBD1 (6 bases). This CDR3 has 15 residues. Germline values: CDR1 SQVTM, CDR2 ANQGSEA. The ends were cut back, 6 bases at V and 7 bases at J, with 24 bases in the middle. The CDR3 DNA reads as TGCAGCGTCAAGCCCACCGGGACGGGGGGCAGTGGCTACACCTTC. Its protein product is CSVKPTGTGGSGYTF.

This clonotype was recorded once. Its ends do not fully match the called genes, so a read error is possible. This chain joins TRBV28 and TRBJ2-6; D may be TRBD1 (5 bases). This CDR3 has 13 amino acids. CDR1 and CDR2 from the germline V gene are MDHEN and SYDVKM. The CDR3 coding sequence is TGTGCCAGCAGTGTCATTGGGGCCGACGTCCTGACTTTC. The encoded protein is CASSVIGADVLTF.

The chain is built from TRBV29-1 and TRBJ2-7; possibly TRBD2 for D (7 bases). Germline V gene data show CDR1 as SQVTM and CDR2 as ANQGSEA. There are 14 residues in the CDR3. V lost 4 bases, J lost 4 bases, and 17 bases lay in between. This CDR3 is CSVGGRGGLYEQYF. CDR3 nucleotides: TGCAGCGTTGGGGGGAGGGGGGGCCTGTACGAGCAGTACTTC.

The V call is TRBV11-2, the J call TRBJ2-5; 9 bases match TRBD1. Looked up from germline, CDR1 is SGHAT and CDR2 is FQNNGV. The V segment lost 5 bases and the J segment 11 bases; nucleotides outside the gene matches: 15. This CDR3 spans 15 amino acids. The chain's CDR3 is CASSMDRGSYNEQYF. CDR3 nucleotides: TGTGCCAGCAGCATGGACAGGGGCTCATACAATGAGCAGTACTTC.

This clonotype was seen a few times. The chain uses TRBV21-1 and TRBJ2-5; the table's TRBD1 call for D was not verified on the DNA. TRBV21-1 is reported as a pseudogene. The CDR3 spans 16 residues. The CDR3 DNA reads as TGTGCCAGCAGCAAAGCGGGGACAGGGACCGCAAAGACCCAGTACTTC. This sequence encodes CASSKAGTGTAKTQYF.

The chain joins TRBV4-2 to TRBJ2-3; 10 bases match TRBD2. The junction had 8 bases not matched to a gene; V was cut back by 1 base and J by 4 bases. Germline V gene sequence: CDR1 LGHNA, CDR2 YNFKEQ. The CDR3 has 17 residues. The DNA for the CDR3 is TGTGCCAGCAGCCAAGCCCCGCTAGCGGGGGCCGCAGATACGCAGTATTTT. Protein product: CASSQAPLAGAADTQYF.

This clonotype was recorded a few times. This chain joins TRBV10-3 and TRBJ2-3; weak D call: TRBD1 (5 bases). The V end was cut by 6 bases, the J end by 4 bases, with 8 bases between. The CDR3 is 12 amino acids. CDR1 and CDR2 (germline): ENHRY, SYGVKD. Here the CDR3 reads CAIRQGPDTQYF. The CDR3 DNA follows: TGTGCCATCAGGCAGGGCCCAGATACGCAGTATTTT.

The table lists this clonotype with a few counts. The chain has TRBV15 and TRBJ2-5; D perhaps matches TRBD1 (5 bases). CDR1 is LNHNV, CDR2 YYDKDF, per germline (reference sequence). The V end lost 2 bases, the J end lost 5 bases, and 18 bases lay between the germline ends. This CDR3 is 16 amino acids long. CDR3 DNA sequence: TGTGCCACCAGCAGAACTCAGCAGCTCCCAGGGGAGACCCAGTACTTC. It specifies CATSRTQQLPGETQYF.

The chain carries TRBV24-1 and TRBJ2-7; 8 bases are a match to TRBD1. Germline V lookup: CDR1 KGHDR, CDR2 SFDVKD. V trimming: 3 bases; J trimming: 5 bases; junction bases outside the gene matches: 11. This CDR3 contains 16 residues. CDR3 amino acids: CATSDRETGGTDEQYF. In DNA, the CDR3 is TGTGCCACCAGTGATCGGGAAACAGGGGGGACTGACGAGCAGTACTTC.

The V gene is TRBV6-5, the J gene TRBJ1-1, with a tentative D call TRBD1 (6 bases). Germline values: CDR1 MNHEY, CDR2 SVGAGI. Between the trimmed V and J ends, which lost 9 bases and 0 bases, there was a span of 14 bases. This CDR3 has 14 residues. The CDR3 here is CASRDRYMNTEAFF. CDR3 nucleotides: TGTGCCAGTCGCGACAGGTACATGAACACTGAAGCTTTCTTT.

Only a few counts were recorded for this clonotype. The rearrangement uses TRBV6-5 and TRBJ2-1; D could derive from TRBD1 or TRBD2 (5 bases each). CDR1 is MNHEY, CDR2 SVGAGI, per germline. The CDR3 totals 13 residues. Trimming cost V 0 bases and J 12 bases, with 12 bases left between them. In DNA form, the CDR3 reads TGTGCCAGCAGTTACTCCCCAGGGAGCGGGCAGTTCTTC. It codes for CASSYSPGSGQFF.

This clonotype was detected a few times. This chain uses TRBV29-1 with TRBJ2-7; 9 positions agree with TRBD1. The CDR3 is 14 residues long. The germline V gene encodes CDR1 SQVTM and CDR2 ANQGSEA. With V trimmed by 6 bases and J by 0 bases, 6 bases remained unmatched. CDR3 in amino acids: CSVAGTGYSYEQYF. Written as DNA, the CDR3 is TGCAGCGTCGCCGGGACAGGGTACTCCTACGAGCAGTACTTC.

Only a few counts were recorded for this clonotype. The chain combines TRBV15 with TRBJ2-3; 8 nucleotides align to TRBD1. The ends lost 0 bases at V and 2 bases at J; junction bases unmatched: 1. This CDR3 spans 15 amino acids. The germline V gene has CDR1 LNHNV and CDR2 YYDKDF (reference sequence). The DNA of the CDR3 is TGTGCCACCAGCAGAGAACAGGGGGTCACAGATACGCAGTATTTT. Translation gives CATSREQGVTDTQYF. Together with reference TRBV15 and TRBJ2-3, the CDR3 gives the full variable domain: DAMVIQNPRYQVTQFGKPVTLSCSQTLNHNVMYWYQQKSSQAPKLLFHYYDKDFNNEADTPDNFQSRRPNTSFCFLDIRSPGLGDTAMYLCATSREQGVTDTQYFGPGTRLTVL.

The CDR3 sequence: CASSADAGANVLTF. The CDR3 region has the DNA TGTGCCAGCAGCGCAGATGCTGGGGCCAACGTCCTGACTTTC. The chain has TRBV7-2 and TRBJ2-6; D unclear. Germline assignment: CDR1 SGHTA and CDR2 FQGNSA. V gave up 5 bases and J gave up 2 bases, with 7 bases separating them. CDR3 size: 14 residues.